These 14 T cell receptor beta chains originate from one sample sequenced in a study of blood T cell repertoires in COVID-19. Profiling relied on immunoSEQ multiplex PCR, and the TCRdb table lists in-frame clones only, not all of them. The sample contains under 250,000 clones, roughly 87% of which appear only once. Sequencing used PBMCs or T cells enriched from blood (not recorded which). The receptor source for this set is a woman aged 25 to 39 with acute COVID-19.

This clone was observed once. The chain has TRBV6-5 and TRBJ1-3, with D tentatively TRBD1 (6 bases). Trimming shortened V by 7 bases and J by 4 bases, and 14 bases separated the two germline ends. This CDR3 has 14 residues. Looked up from germline, CDR1 is MNHEY and CDR2 is SVGAGI. CDR3 sequence reads: CASKAGQGGNTIYF. The CDR3, as DNA: TGTGCCAGCAAGGCGGGCCAGGGGGGAAACACCATATATTTT.

The genes are TRBV3-1 (or the pseudogene TRBV3-2) and TRBJ2-7; no clear D. CDR3 length: 15 amino acids. Germline CDR1 reads LGHDT; CDR2 reads YNNKEL (reference sequence). The V end lost 3 bases, the J end lost 3 bases, and 15 bases lay between the germline ends. CDR3 protein: CASSHSAQVFYEQYF. CDR3 nucleotides: TGTGCCAGCAGCCATTCCGCACAAGTTTTCTACGAGCAGTACTTC.

V usage is TRBV10-2 and J usage is TRBJ1-2; weak D call: TRBD1 (5 bases). CDR1 WSHSY and CDR2 SAAADI come from the germline V gene. V was pared by 7 bases and J by 2 bases, with 11 bases between. The CDR3 is made up of 13 amino acids. The CDR3 DNA is TGCGCCAGCACCCTTGACAGAAACTATGGCTACACCTTC. Amino acid sequence: CASTLDRNYGYTF.

The chain links TRBV19 to TRBJ2-7; maybe TRBD1 (6 bases). CDR3 length: 12 residues. Trimming took off 6 bases at V and 7 bases at J, with 13 bases between the two ends. Germline V lookup: CDR1 LNHDA, CDR2 SQIVND (reference sequence). This chain's CDR3 is CASRDSSSEQYF. The CDR3 DNA reads TGTGCCAGTAGGGACAGTTCCTCGGAGCAGTACTTC.

This chain links TRBV6-2 or TRBV6-3 with TRBJ1-1, with 9 bases that match TRBD1. Germline CDR1 reads MNHEY; CDR2 reads SVGEGT. V lost 2 bases, J lost 8 bases, and 9 bases stayed unmatched. CDR3 size: 15 residues. CDR3 DNA sequence: TGTGCCAGCAGTTACCCGACAGGGGGGCACGACGAAGCTTTCTTT. It encodes CASSYPTGGHDEAFF.

The V and J genes are TRBV6-5 and TRBJ1-4, with 12 bases lining up with TRBD1. The CDR3 consists of 14 residues. The trim removed 6 bases at V and 6 bases at J, leaving 2 bases unmatched. CDR1 and CDR2 (germline): MNHEY, SVGAGI. CDR3 DNA: TGTGCCAGCAGCGGGACAGGGGGCGATGAAAAACTGTTTTTT. This sequence encodes CASSGTGGDEKLFF.

The J gene is TRBJ2-7, the V gene TRBV27; D unresolved. The CDR3 runs to 13 residues. V lost 5 bases and J 2 bases, leaving 10 bases between the germline ends. CDR1 and CDR2 (germline): MNHEY, SMNVEV (reference sequence). The CDR3 DNA sequence: TGTGCCAGCAGTCTGACTCCAACCTACGAGCAGTACTTC. Translation gives CASSLTPTYEQYF.

V and J are TRBV9 and TRBJ2-5; D may be TRBD1 (7 bases). CDR1 is SGDLS, CDR2 YYNGEE, per germline. The CDR3 consists of 16 residues. Trimming cost V 0 bases and J 7 bases, with 19 bases left between them. The CDR3 loop is CASSVGKGRQGGTQYF. CDR3 in DNA: TGTGCCAGCAGCGTAGGGAAGGGTCGACAGGGAGGGACCCAGTACTTC.

The rearrangement links TRBV19 to TRBJ2-5, with TRBD1 matching over 9 bases. V shed 5 bases and J 4 bases; nucleotides not matched to a gene: 11. The V gene's germline CDR1 is LNHDA and CDR2 SQIVND (reference sequence). The CDR3 contains 16 residues. The CDR3: CASSLGPGQGLETQYF. CDR3 bases: TGTGCCAGTAGTCTAGGGCCGGGACAGGGCCTAGAGACCCAGTACTTC.

This clone was seen just once. This rearrangement joins TRBV4-2 to TRBJ2-5; 9 positions agree with TRBD2. The CDR3 runs 16 residues. In germline, CDR1 is LGHNA, CDR2 YNFKEQ. Trimming removed 0 bases from V and 4 bases from J; junction bases left unmatched: 6. The CDR3 region is CASSQDPLAGSETQYF. CDR3 in DNA: TGTGCCAGCAGCCAAGATCCCCTAGCGGGGTCAGAGACCCAGTACTTC.

This chain links TRBV19 with TRBJ1-6; D remains unclear. Trimming shortened V by 2 bases and J by 8 bases, and 10 bases separated the two germline ends. Germline V CDR1 and CDR2: LNHDA, SQIVND (reference sequence). The CDR3 consists of 14 residues. CDR3 coding DNA: TGTGCCAGTAGTATAATGTGGAGGGATTCACCCCTCCACTTT. Translating gives CASSIMWRDSPLHF.

The chain combines TRBV5-1 with TRBJ2-3; 8 nucleotides line up with TRBD1. V shed 4 bases and J 2 bases; nucleotides not matched to a gene: 9. The CDR3 covers 16 residues. Germline CDR1 SGHRS, CDR2 YFSETQ. In nucleotides, the CDR3 is TGCGCCAGCAGCCTCAACCGGGACAGGACCACAGATACGCAGTATTTT. Translation: CASSLNRDRTTDTQYF.

The chain employs TRBV3-1 (or the pseudogene TRBV3-2) and TRBJ2-7, with 9 bases that match TRBD1. V dropped 2 bases and J dropped 6; count of bases not matched to a gene: 11. The CDR3 has 16 amino acids. Looked up from germline, CDR1 is LGHDT and CDR2 is YNNKEL (reference sequence). The CDR3, as DNA: TGTGCCAGCAGCCAAACCCCCGGGACAGGGATTTTCGAGCAGTACTTC. This translates into CASSQTPGTGIFEQYF.

The chain carries TRBV9 and TRBJ2-3; D not resolved. Looked up from germline, CDR1 is SGDLS and CDR2 is YYNGEE. The CDR3 consists of 13 residues. The V end was cut by 3 bases, the J end by 1 base, with 6 bases between. DNA for the CDR3: TGTGCCAGCAGCGAGCCCCGCACAGATACGCAGTATTTT. This gives the protein CASSEPRTDTQYF.